These T cell receptor beta chains were read from a single sample in a study of regulatory T cells in long-lasting Graves disease. Each CDR3 protein is one row after TCRdb ran MiXCR on the multiplex PCR reads. The top ten hold around 7% of the sample, which has about 470,000 distinct CDR3 sequences, approximately 21% seen once. Sequences were derived from peripheral blood mononuclear cells (PBMCs), sampled when the disease was refractory, from a patient treated with antithyroid drugs. The receptors here all came from a female donor with Graves disease. CDR3s include the opening cysteine and the closing phenylalanine or tryptophan. The D gene is left open where the match is weak. Clone size is not always given. Where it is, it says once, few, many or a class for expanded clones.

d_gene	v_gene	abundance	j_gene	CDR3aa	CDR3nt
TRBD2	TRBV5-1	NA	TRBJ2-2	CASSSTGTSIFGELFF	TGCGCCAGCAGCTCCACCGGGACTAGCATCTTCGGGGAGCTGTTTTTT
NA	TRBV7-9	many	TRBJ2-7	CASSLGGDFYEQYF	TGTGCCAGCAGCTTAGGCGGCGACTTCTACGAGCAGTACTTC
TRBD2	TRBV6-2/TRBV6-3	few	TRBJ2-1	CASLAGGYPNEQFF	TGTGCCAGCTTAGCGGGAGGGTACCCCAATGAGCAGTTCTTC
TRBD1	TRBV28	many	TRBJ1-2	CASSGQGASYGYTF	TGTGCCAGCAGTGGTCAGGGGGCGAGCTATGGCTACACCTTC
NA	TRBV3-1	many	TRBJ1-1	CASSPLSLGGTEAFF	TGTGCCAGCAGCCCTCTTTCCCTAGGGGGCACTGAAGCTTTCTTT
TRBD1	TRBV4-1	NA	TRBJ2-7	CASSQAGRGLISYEQYF	TGCGCCAGCAGCCAGGCTGGCAGGGGGCTAATCTCCTACGAGCAGTACTTC
TRBD1	TRBV5-1	few	TRBJ1-5	CASSPTGGEGNQPQHF	TGCGCCAGCAGCCCGACAGGGGGCGAGGGCAATCAGCCCCAGCATTTT
NA	TRBV12-3/TRBV12-4	NA	TRBJ2-3	CASINRRGGSTDTQYF	TGTGCCAGCATCAACCGCCGGGGCGGAAGCACAGATACGCAGTATTTT
NA	TRBV7-2	NA	TRBJ2-3	CASGDWDTQYF	TGTGCCAGCGGTGACTGGGATACGCAGTATTTT
NA	TRBV20-1	few	TRBJ1-1	CSAKRPLQGLNTEAFF	TGCAGTGCTAAGCGACCTCTCCAGGGGTTGAACACTGAAGCTTTCTTT
NA	TRBV7-9	few	TRBJ2-7	CASSRFTSGPYEQYF	TGTGCCAGCAGCCGTTTTACCTCGGGGCCCTACGAGCAGTACTTC
TRBD1	TRBV6-9	many	TRBJ1-2	CASSFRVGQRHGYTF	TGTGCCAGCAGTTTCCGGGTGGGACAGAGGCATGGCTACACCTTC
NA	TRBV24-1	few	TRBJ2-7	CATSGGSFYSYEQYF	TGTGCCACCAGTGGGGGCAGTTTCTACTCCTACGAGCAGTACTTC
NA	TRBV5-8	NA	TRBJ1-1	CASSLNYMNTEAFF	TGTGCCAGCAGCTTGAACTACATGAACACTGAAGCTTTCTTT
NA	TRBV12-3/TRBV12-4	many	TRBJ2-5	CASGGETQYF	TGTGCCAGCGGTGGAGAGACCCAGTACTTC
NA	TRBV5-5	NA	TRBJ1-1	CASHTPWGTEAFF	TGTGCCAGCCACACCCCATGGGGCACTGAAGCTTTCTTT
NA	TRBV6-1	few	TRBJ2-7	CASRQAYEQYF	TGTGCCAGCCGGCAGGCCTACGAGCAGTACTTC
NA	TRBV20-1	few	TRBJ2-7	CSARGWGYEQYF	TGCAGTGCTAGAGGTTGGGGCTACGAGCAGTACTTC
NA	TRBV3-1	many	TRBJ2-7	CASSEGTYEQYF	TGTGCCAGCAGCGAAGGAACCTACGAGCAGTACTTC
TRBD1	TRBV5-6	NA	TRBJ2-4	CASSPGTGGGIQYF	TGTGCCAGCAGCCCGGGGACAGGGGGCGGCATTCAGTACTTC